The 14 T cell receptor beta chains listed next were all sequenced from one sample in a study of blood T cell repertoires in COVID-19. Profiled with immunoSEQ multiplex PCR; TCRdb holds only in-frame clones, not every one. The table has 150,000 to 200,000 clones, over 70% seen once. Sample: PBMCs or T cells enriched from blood (not recorded which). The receptors originated from a man aged 55 to 70 who had been exposed to COVID-19.

The chain combines TRBV5-1 with TRBJ2-1, with 7 nucleotides matching TRBD2. The CDR3 loop spans 16 amino acids. From germline, CDR1 is SGHRS and CDR2 YFSETQ. Trimming at V came to 0 bases and at J to 3 bases, leaving 6 bases not matched to a gene. In DNA form, the CDR3 reads TGCGCCAGCAGCTTGGTTCCAGCGGGAATCTACAATGAGCAGTTCTTC. The encoded protein is CASSLVPAGIYNEQFF.

The chain joins TRBV9 to TRBJ1-3, with D possibly matching TRBD1 (5 bases). Trimming removed 4 bases at V and 0 bases at J, with 8 bases between. In germline, CDR1 is SGDLS, CDR2 YYNGEE. The CDR3 is 14 amino acids. The CDR3, as DNA: TGTGCCAGCAGCCCCAGGGACTCTGGAAACACCATATATTTT. It encodes CASSPRDSGNTIYF.

The rearrangement uses TRBV19 and TRBJ2-7; TRBD2 matches 10 bases. The V segment lost 7 bases and the J segment 0 bases; nucleotides outside the gene matches: 3. Germline CDR1 and CDR2: LNHDA and SQIVND (reference sequence). The length of the CDR3 is 14 residues. The DNA of the CDR3 is TGTGCCAGTAAAAGGACTAGCGGCTCCTACGAGCAGTACTTC. Translating it yields CASKRTSGSYEQYF.

The chain uses TRBV18 and TRBJ1-2; tentative D call: TRBD1 (5 bases). V was cut by 3 bases and J by 4 bases, with 9 bases left in between. The germline CDR1 and CDR2 sequences are KGHSH and LQKENI. This CDR3 is built from 13 residues. The CDR3 DNA sequence: TGTGCCAGCTCACCCCGGGGGGGCTATGGCTACACCTTC. Protein product: CASSPRGGYGYTF.

V and J are TRBV12-3 or TRBV12-4 and TRBJ2-7, with a possible D match to TRBD2 (5 bases). The CDR3 totals 11 residues. Trimming removed 10 bases at V and 7 bases at J, with 14 bases between. CDR3 nucleotides: TGTGCCACCAGCTTACGAGGGGAGCAGTACTTC. Protein: CATSLRGEQYF.

This chain connects TRBV4-1 to TRBJ2-7; 8 bases are shared with TRBD1. J lost 2 bases, V lost 2 bases, and 5 bases had no gene match. The CDR3 has 15 residues. Looked up from germline, CDR1 is MGHRA and CDR2 is YSYEKL. The CDR3 DNA sequence: TGCGCCAGCAGCCAACATTGGACAGGGCCCTACGAGCAGTACTTC. It translates to CASSQHWTGPYEQYF.

The chain combines TRBV27 with TRBJ2-7, with D possibly being TRBD2 (6 bases). The V end lost 0 bases, the J end lost 7 bases, and 10 bases lay between the germline ends. Germline lookup yields CDR1 MNHEY and CDR2 SMNVEV (reference sequence). The CDR3 extends over 13 amino acids. The CDR3 is CASSLSGGNEQYF. The CDR3 DNA follows: TGTGCCAGCAGTTTATCAGGAGGGAATGAGCAGTACTTC.

In its sample, this clone was seen a few times. This chain links TRBV7-8 with TRBJ1-2; a weak D match, TRBD1 (6 bases). The CDR3 is made up of 12 amino acids. CDR1 and CDR2 (germline): SGHVS, FQNEAQ. V lost 8 bases and J 4 bases, leaving 11 bases between the germline ends. CDR3 sequence reads: CASSDRIYGYTF. The DNA for the CDR3 is TGTGCCAGCTCGGACAGAATCTATGGCTACACCTTC. Combining the CDR3 with reference TRBV7-8 and TRBJ1-2 gives the whole variable domain GAGVSQSPRYKVAKRGQDVALRCDPISGHVSLFWYQQALGQGPEFLTYFQNEAQLDKSGLPSDRFFAERPEGSVSTLKIQRTQQEDSAVYLCASSDRIYGYTFGSGTRLTVV.

The DNA of the CDR3 is TGTGCCAGCAGACCTTCAGCGGGAGTGGCGACCACCGGGGAGCTGTTTTTT. This encodes CASRPSAGVATTGELFF. The genes are TRBV6-2 or TRBV6-3 and TRBJ2-2, with 8 bases identical to TRBD2. The germline gives CDR1 MNHEY, CDR2 SVGEGT. Losses at the gene ends were 6 bases for V and 4 bases for J; bases not matched to a gene: 13. CDR3 size: 17 residues.

The chain combines TRBV4-1 with TRBJ2-7; a weak D match, TRBD2 (6 bases). CDR3 length: 16 amino acids. Trimming removed 3 bases at V and 0 bases at J, with 15 bases between. Germline loops: CDR1 MGHRA, CDR2 YSYEKL. CDR3 coding DNA: TGCGCCAGCAGCCAGGAGGGTGCTGCCGTCTCCTACGAGCAGTACTTC. It translates to CASSQEGAAVSYEQYF.

The V and J genes are TRBV5-1 and TRBJ1-2; D is undetermined. V lost 3 bases and J lost 4, with 16 bases in between. Germline CDR1 is SGHRS and CDR2 is YFSETQ. This CDR3 contains 15 residues. The CDR3 DNA reads as TGCGCCAGCAGCTCCCTAACGTCAGGCATCTATGGCTACACCTTC. Amino acids: CASSSLTSGIYGYTF.

This clone has only a few counts. This sequence joins TRBV19 and TRBJ1-2; D is possibly TRBD1 (5 bases). From germline, CDR1 is LNHDA and CDR2 SQIVND (reference sequence). Trimming left V 5 bases short and J 4 bases short, with 17 bases between. The CDR3 contains 15 residues. The CDR3 DNA reads as TGTGCCAGTAGTTCAACGACAGCTAGAGGCTATGGCTACACCTTC. Its protein is CASSSTTARGYGYTF.

This clone appeared a few times. V gene TRBV6-1 combines with J gene TRBJ2-7; 10 bases are shared with TRBD1. Germline CDR1 MNHNS, CDR2 SASEGT. The CDR3 has 17 amino acids. Trimming removed 4 bases from V and 1 base from J; junction bases left unmatched: 10. In DNA, the CDR3 is TGTGCCAGCAGTGTTAGAGTCCGGGGACAGGGGTCCTACGAGCAGTACTTC. Translation gives CASSVRVRGQGSYEQYF.

The rearrangement joins TRBV5-6 to TRBJ2-5; no clear D. The germline V gene has CDR1 SGHDT and CDR2 YYEEEE. The CDR3 is 11 amino acids. V lost 1 base and J lost 5, with 3 bases in between. Written as DNA, the CDR3 is TGTGCCAGCAGCTTGAGCGAGACCCAGTACTTC. This encodes CASSLSETQYF.